This T cell receptor (beta chain) was profiled in a study of cytomegalovirus exposure and HLA in healthy donors. Study information: The same platform as the roughly 700 first-cohort repertoires was used for the 100 to 150 validation repertoires, a later analysis reported. Study-wide results and limits: The study listed approximately 170 cytomegalovirus-associated TCR beta chains. Rarity characterized most TCR sequences, yet some public TCRs appeared in many donors.

Data came from immunoSEQ multiplex PCR; TCRdb stores just in-frame clones and leaves some out. The sample yields around 61,000 clones, around 90% seen once. As to this clone: Antigen specificity is unknown.

Trimming cost V 3 bases and J 10 bases; bases outside gene matches: 6. The CDR3 sequence is 14 residues long. Per germline, CDR1 SGHNT and CDR2 YYREEE (reference sequence). Material for sequencing was PBMCs. The chain uses TRBV5-4 and TRBJ1-6; 8 bases line up with TRBD1. The receptor was derived from a man aged 18 to 30 in good health and CMV-seronegative. CDR3 residues: CASSSTGVGSPLHF. CDR3 nucleotides: TGTGCCAGCAGCTCGACAGGGGTTGGATCACCCCTCCACTTT.